Presented here are 31 T cell receptor beta chains from one specimen sequenced in a study of cytomegalovirus exposure and HLA in healthy donors. PCR amplification relied on 60 Vbeta primers (plus 13 Jbeta primers). Profiling relied on immunoSEQ multiplex PCR, and the TCRdb table lists in-frame clones only, not all of them. The sample yields about 150,000 clones, approximately 72% seen once. The specimen sequenced was PBMCs. These receptors were collected from a man aged 18 to 29 in good health and CMV-seronegative.

V and J are TRBV5-1 and TRBJ2-1; D is unresolved. This CDR3 comprises 17 residues. CDR1 and CDR2 (germline): SGHRS, YFSETQ. V dropped 1 base and J dropped 0 bases, with 14 bases sitting between them. For the CDR3, the DNA is TGCGCCAGCAGCTTGCCCGGTGCATTGAGCTCCTACAATGAGCAGTTCTTC. Protein sequence: CASSLPGALSSYNEQFF.

The CDR3 region is CASSLVRLAGSYEQYF. The CDR3 DNA follows: TGTGCCAGCAGCTTAGTGCGGCTAGCGGGGTCCTACGAGCAGTACTTC. V gene TRBV7-9 combines with J gene TRBJ2-7, with 9 bases fitting TRBD2. CDR3 length: 16 amino acids. V shed 1 base and J 1 base; nucleotides not matched to a gene: 5. The V gene's germline CDR1 is SEHNR and CDR2 FQNEAQ (reference sequence).

The chain carries TRBV7-2 and TRBJ2-5, with 8 bases identical to TRBD2. Trimming at V came to 1 base and at J to 0 bases, leaving 4 bases not matched to a gene. The germline gives CDR1 SGHTA, CDR2 FQGNSA. CDR3 size: 16 residues. The CDR3 loop is CASSLERLAHQETQYF. DNA for the CDR3: TGTGCCAGCAGCTTAGAGAGACTAGCGCACCAAGAGACCCAGTACTTC.

The chain recombines TRBV13 with TRBJ2-2, with D possibly TRBD1 on 5 matching bases. This CDR3 has 14 residues. The V gene's germline CDR1 is PRHDT and CDR2 FYEKMQ (reference sequence). With 2 bases removed from V and 11 bases from J, the gap between germline ends came to 15 bases. The CDR3, as DNA: TGTGCCAGCAGCTTACCCCTAAGGGGTGGAGAGCTGTTTTTT. Protein sequence: CASSLPLRGGELFF.

The rearrangement joins TRBV2 to TRBJ2-5; maybe TRBD2 (6 bases). V was pared by 7 bases and J by 4 bases, with 10 bases between. The CDR3 totals 12 residues. CDR1 is SNHLY, CDR2 FYNNEI, per germline. The CDR3 DNA follows: TGTGCCAGCAAGACGGAGGGAGAGACCCAGTACTTC. Encoded protein: CASKTEGETQYF.

The rearrangement links TRBV5-1 to TRBJ1-4; 7 nucleotides agree with TRBD1. This CDR3 is built from 15 residues. CDR1 is SGHRS, CDR2 YFSETQ, per germline. Trimming at V came to 4 bases and at J to 8 bases, leaving 11 bases not matched to a gene. The CDR3 region has the DNA TGCGCCAGCAGCCGAGACAGGGCAAGGGAAGAAAAACTGTTTTTT. Its protein product is CASSRDRAREEKLFF.

This clone appeared a single time. The chain joins TRBV5-1 to TRBJ2-2; 11 bases match TRBD2. The CDR3 is made up of 16 amino acids. Germline CDR1 and CDR2: SGHRS and YFSETQ. J gave up 5 bases and V 5 bases, and 8 bases lay outside the gene matches. The CDR3 region is CASSPTSGRSTGELFF. The DNA of the CDR3 is TGCGCCAGCAGTCCCACTAGCGGGAGATCGACCGGGGAGCTGTTTTTT.

This rearrangement joins TRBV5-1 to TRBJ2-1, with D perhaps TRBD2 (5 bases). The V and J ends lost 0 bases and 5 bases respectively, with 9 bases between them. Germline V gives CDR1 SGHRS, CDR2 YFSETQ. CDR3 size: 14 residues. CDR3 DNA: TGCGCCAGCAGCTTGGTTGCGCGGGACAATGAGCAGTTCTTC. It is translated as CASSLVARDNEQFF.

The chain couples TRBV7-8 to TRBJ2-7, with unresolved D. The germline gives CDR1 SGHVS, CDR2 FQNEAQ. The CDR3 is made up of 13 amino acids. The CDR3 loop reads CFSKQKTAYEQYF. The CDR3 DNA reads TGTTTTAGCAAGCAGAAGACGGCATACGAGCAGTACTTC.

This clone was found once. A read error may account for a junction end that differs from germline. V is TRBV7-2 and J is TRBJ2-3, with 10 bases matching TRBD1. The CDR3 sequence is 15 residues long. Germline CDR1 and CDR2: SGHTA and FQGNSA. CDR3 nucleotide sequence: TGTGCCAGCAACTTAGGGACAGGGGACTCGGATACGCAGTATTTT. Translating it yields CASNLGTGDSDTQYF.

This clone was picked up one time. This chain links TRBV4-1 with TRBJ1-2, with TRBD1 as a possible D gene (5 bases). The V gene lost 1 base and the J gene lost 1 base, with 10 bases spanning the gap. Germline V CDR1 and CDR2: MGHRA, YSYEKL. The CDR3 has 15 residues. CDR3 amino acids: CASSQGQIINYGYTF. The DNA of the CDR3 is TGCGCCAGCAGCCAAGGACAGATAATTAACTATGGCTACACCTTC.

V usage is TRBV5-5 and J usage is TRBJ1-2; D gene uncertain. V lost 4 bases, J lost 8 bases, and 18 bases lay in between. This CDR3 comprises 14 residues. CDR1 and CDR2 from the germline V gene are SGHKS and YYEKEE (reference sequence). Written as DNA, the CDR3 is TGTGCCAGCAGCCTGGTGGGCCAGTCAAGGGGCTACACCTTC. Amino acid sequence: CASSLVGQSRGYTF.

This clone was counted only a few times. The chain joins TRBV5-1 to TRBJ2-1; possible D gene TRBD1, 6 bases. The CDR3 consists of 12 residues. Germline V gene data show CDR1 as SGHRS and CDR2 as YFSETQ. V was clipped by 4 bases and J by 10 bases, with 12 bases between them. CDR3 loop: CASSIGTPEQFF. CDR3 nucleotide sequence: TGCGCCAGCAGCATCGGGACACCGGAGCAGTTCTTC.

This chain joins TRBV9 and TRBJ2-1; 11 bases match TRBD2. V dropped 4 bases and J dropped 0; count of bases not matched to a gene: 6. Germline CDR1 reads SGDLS; CDR2 reads YYNGEE. CDR3 length: 17 amino acids. The DNA for the CDR3 is TGTGCCAGCAGCATGAGACTAGCGGGAAACTCCTACAATGAGCAGTTCTTC. Translated, it gives CASSMRLAGNSYNEQFF.

This clone was detected only a few times. The chain employs TRBV28 and TRBJ2-3; 9 bases match TRBD2. The CDR3 covers 17 residues. The germline V gene encodes CDR1 MDHEN and CDR2 SYDVKM. The V and J ends lost 2 bases and 3 bases, in that order; junction bases with no gene match: 9. The DNA for the CDR3 is TGTGCCAGCAGTTTAGGGATTAGCGGGAGTGGGACAGATACGCAGTATTTT. It translates to CASSLGISGSGTDTQYF.

The genes are TRBV28 and TRBJ2-3, with TRBD2 matching over 9 bases. Germline loops: CDR1 MDHEN, CDR2 SYDVKM. The CDR3 runs 19 residues. Trimming took 3 bases from V and 6 from J; bases not matched to a gene: 19. CDR3 DNA sequence: TGTGCCAGCAGTTTCCCCTCCTTTATTAGCGGGAGTCAGGGCGATACGCAGTATTTT. This codes for CASSFPSFISGSQGDTQYF.

CDR3 sequence (DNA): TGTGCCAGCAGCTCCAGGGGCACTGAAGCTTTCTTT. Translating gives CASSSRGTEAFF. The chain links TRBV11-3 to TRBJ1-1, with TRBD1 as a possible D gene (6 bases). The CDR3 has 12 residues. The V gene lost 4 bases and the J gene lost 4 bases, with 7 bases spanning the gap. Germline assignment: CDR1 SGHNT and CDR2 YENEEA.

This chain joins TRBV19 and TRBJ1-5; D is unresolved. Trimming took off 4 bases at V and 3 bases at J, with 13 bases between the two ends. The CDR3 sequence is 15 residues long. Germline V gene data show CDR1 as LNHDA and CDR2 as SQIVND (reference sequence). CDR3 DNA sequence: TGTGCCAGTAGTACACCTCGACGGGACAATCAGCCCCAGCATTTT. This sequence encodes CASSTPRRDNQPQHF.

This chain links TRBV5-4 with TRBJ2-2; D gene unclear. This CDR3 contains 16 residues. V was trimmed by 4 bases and J by 8 bases, leaving 21 bases between them. CDR1 and CDR2 (germline): SGHNT, YYREEE (reference sequence). The CDR3 DNA reads TGTGCCAGCAGCCGAGAAATCGGAGTATCGAAAGGGGAGCTGTTTTTT. Its protein is CASSREIGVSKGELFF.

The chain joins TRBV27 to TRBJ2-1; D gene ambiguous. CDR1 and CDR2 (germline): MNHEY, SMNVEV (reference sequence). Trimming cost V 7 bases and J 0 bases, with 10 bases left between them. CDR3 size: 14 residues. CDR3 residues: CASISGSSYNEQFF. The CDR3 region has the DNA TGTGCCAGCATATCCGGGTCCTCCTACAATGAGCAGTTCTTC.

This chain links TRBV10-2 with TRBJ2-7; a possible D gene is TRBD2 (5 bases). This CDR3 is 13 amino acids long. V lost 5 bases to trimming and J lost 0 bases, with 8 bases between them. Germline CDR1 is WSHSY and CDR2 is SAAADI. CDR3 residues: CASSRLASYEQYF. CDR3 in DNA: TGCGCCAGCAGTCGGCTAGCCTCCTACGAGCAGTACTTC.

In its sample, this clone was seen once. The chain is built from TRBV5-5 and TRBJ1-5; tentatively, D is TRBD1 (5 bases). Germline loops: CDR1 SGHKS, CDR2 YYEKEE (reference sequence). Trimming removed 6 bases at V and 4 bases at J, with 11 bases between. CDR3 length equals 13 residues. The CDR3 region is CASTLQDNQPQHF. CDR3 DNA: TGTGCCAGCACCTTACAGGATAATCAGCCCCAGCATTTT.

V and J are TRBV5-1 and TRBJ2-7; 7 bases are shared with TRBD2. Trimming removed 4 bases from V and 2 bases from J; junction bases left unmatched: 18. CDR3 length equals 18 residues. Germline CDR1 reads SGHRS; CDR2 reads YFSETQ. This CDR3 reads CASSPNTLSGPDPYEQYF. The DNA of the CDR3 is TGCGCCAGCAGCCCCAATACCCTTAGCGGGCCAGACCCCTACGAGCAGTACTTC.

This clone was detected only once. CDR3 loop: CAISLQGRAFF. In nucleotides, the CDR3 is TGTGCCATCAGCTTACAGGGAAGGGCTTTCTTT. This chain uses TRBV10-3 with TRBJ1-1; weak D call: TRBD1 (6 bases). Per the germline V gene, CDR1 is ENHRY and CDR2 is SYGVKD. This CDR3 region has 11 residues. V was clipped by 6 bases and J by 11 bases, with 13 bases between them.

The chain is built from TRBV4-3 and TRBJ2-1; tentatively, D is TRBD2 (5 bases). Trimming pared 1 base from V and 10 bases from J, leaving 20 bases between. The CDR3 sequence is 16 residues long. Germline V gene data show CDR1 as LGHNA and CDR2 as YSLEER. The CDR3 DNA reads TGCGCCAGCAGCCAAGGAATTTCGGGGAATTGGCGAGAGCAGTTCTTC. Protein product: CASSQGISGNWREQFF.

This clone was seen a handful of times. V is TRBV6-5 and J is TRBJ1-2; TRBD1 aligns across 7 bases. CDR1 is MNHEY and CDR2 is SVGAGI in the germline V gene. Trimming took 4 bases from V and 5 from J; bases not matched to a gene: 1. There are 12 residues in the CDR3. CDR3 amino acids: CASSLQGYGYTF. The CDR3 DNA reads as TGTGCCAGCAGTTTACAGGGGTATGGCTACACCTTC.

J is TRBJ2-4 and V is TRBV9, with a weak D call TRBD2 (5 bases). V was trimmed by 3 bases and J by 1 base, leaving 26 bases between them. CDR1 is SGDLS, CDR2 YYNGEE, per germline. The length of the CDR3 is 20 residues. Here the CDR3 reads CASSATLDSGLSGAKNIQYF. The CDR3 DNA reads TGTGCCAGCAGCGCTACGCTAGATTCTGGGTTGTCGGGGGCCAAAAACATTCAGTACTTC.

V gene TRBV19 combines with J gene TRBJ2-3, with D possibly TRBD2 on 5 matching bases. V lost 4 bases and J 4 bases, leaving 18 bases between the germline ends. Germline assignment: CDR1 LNHDA and CDR2 SQIVND (reference sequence). The CDR3 is 16 amino acids. As DNA, the CDR3 is TGTGCCAGTAGTAGCCGGGATGAGCAATTGGCAGATACGCAGTATTTT. Its translation is CASSSRDEQLADTQYF.

In this sample, this clone turned up once. The V gene is TRBV6-6, the J gene TRBJ2-7; 9 nucleotides align to TRBD1. Germline assignment: CDR1 MNHNY and CDR2 SVGAGI (reference sequence). V was pared by 7 bases and J by 2 bases, with 12 bases of the junction left unmatched. This CDR3 comprises 16 residues. The CDR3 DNA reads TGTGCCAGCACCTCCGATGGGGGACAGGGCCCCTACGAGCAGTACTTC. As protein: CASTSDGGQGPYEQYF.

The chain employs TRBV7-8 and TRBJ2-1; 7 bases match TRBD1. The CDR3 length is 15 residues. Germline V lookup: CDR1 SGHVS, CDR2 FQNEAQ. Unmatched junction bases numbered 4, after V lost 5 bases and J lost 0 bases. Written as DNA, the CDR3 is TGTGCCAGCAGCGACAGGGTATCCTCCTACAATGAGCAGTTCTTC. Translating gives CASSDRVSSYNEQFF. Supplemented by reference TRBV7-8 and TRBJ2-1, the full variable domain reads GAGVSQSPRYKVAKRGQDVALRCDPISGHVSLFWYQQALGQGPEFLTYFQNEAQLDKSGLPSDRFFAERPEGSVSTLKIQRTQQEDSAVYLCASSDRVSSYNEQFFGPGTRLTVL.

This chain uses TRBV6-5 with TRBJ1-2, with D maybe TRBD1 (6 bases). Germline CDR1 reads MNHEY; CDR2 reads SVGAGI. V dropped 5 bases and J dropped 5 bases, with 18 bases sitting between them. The CDR3 runs 15 residues. The CDR3 DNA is TGTGCCAGCAGTCCTCCATTAGGGAGGGGGTATGGCTACACCTTC. Translation: CASSPPLGRGYGYTF.